This T cell receptor beta chain derives from a study of human thymus T cells. From resections taken during corrective heart surgery, the thymus tissue was obtained. Some clones are missing from TCRdb's copy, which holds only in-frame ones; the method was immunoSEQ multiplex PCR. The table lists some 80,000 clones, roughly 97% of them singletons, with roughly 0.03% in the top ten. Between the trimmed V and J ends, which lost 7 bases and 3 bases, there was a span of 27 bases. The length of the CDR3 is 18 residues. Germline V lookup: CDR1 WSHSY, CDR2 SAAADI. The chain carries TRBV10-2 and TRBJ2-5; TRBD1 is a possible D gene (5 bases). The receptor comes from a boy less than two years old with a congenital heart defect but otherwise immunologically healthy. Specimen: thymus tissue. CDR3 residues: CASNFSPRQFRPKETQYF. In nucleotides, the CDR3 is TGCGCCAGCAATTTTTCGCCTCGACAGTTCCGGCCCAAAGAGACCCAGTACTTC.